Below are 25 T cell receptor beta chains sequenced from a single sample in a study of cytomegalovirus exposure and HLA in healthy donors. In the PCR, 60 Vbeta and 13 Jbeta primers were used. The repertoire was sequenced with immunoSEQ multiplex PCR; TCRdb's copy has only in-frame clones and lacks some. The data contain tens of thousands of clones, around 89% of them seen just once; the ten biggest clones take up 2.3%. Sequencing was carried out using PBMCs. These receptors were taken from a man younger than 35 in good health and CMV-seronegative.

This clone was counted a few times. CDR3 bases: TGTGCCAGCAGCCCCCAAGTCGGGACAGTGAACACTGAAGCTTTCTTT. Its translation is CASSPQVGTVNTEAFF. This sequence joins TRBV14 and TRBJ1-1; 7 nucleotides match TRBD1. The germline CDR1 and CDR2 sequences are SGHDN and FVKESK. Trimming removed 4 bases from V and 0 bases from J; junction bases left unmatched: 8. CDR3 length: 16 amino acids.

Concerning this clone itself: The germline gene is not matched at one end of the junction; a read error may be the cause. The chain combines TRBV7-7 with TRBJ2-7; 8 nucleotides line up with TRBD1. This CDR3 has 13 amino acids. Germline lookup yields CDR1 SSHAT and CDR2 FNYEAQ (reference sequence). The CDR3 DNA sequence: TGTGCTAGCAGCTTACGACAGGGGAGGGAGCAGTACTTC. Residues: CASSLRQGREQYF.

This clone came up a few times. DNA for the CDR3: TGTGCCAGCAGTCACCTGCGGGGGAGCCTGCAGACTAGCGGGATATACGAGCAGTACTTC. Its protein product is CASSHLRGSLQTSGIYEQYF. The rearrangement uses TRBV27 and TRBJ2-5; 11 bases match TRBD2. The J call may be faulty, since TRBJ2-7 better matches the DNA end. This CDR3 comprises 20 residues. Germline V gives CDR1 MNHEY, CDR2 SMNVEV (reference sequence).

This chain links TRBV5-5 with TRBJ2-2, with TRBD2 identical over 7 bases. CDR1 and CDR2 from the germline V gene are SGHKS and YYEKEE (reference sequence). V gave up 0 bases and J gave up 4 bases; unmatched junction bases: 3. The CDR3 is 15 residues long. The CDR3 sequence: CASSLGLASTGELFF. The DNA for the CDR3 is TGTGCCAGCAGCTTGGGACTAGCAAGCACCGGGGAGCTGTTTTTT.

The genes are TRBV18 and TRBJ2-5; D call uncertain. The J call is in doubt because the DNA end fits TRBJ2-7 better. The CDR3 totals 14 residues. CDR1 is KGHSH, CDR2 LQKENI, per germline. Written as DNA, the CDR3 is TGTGCCAGCTCACCAATCCAACGGGTCTACGAGCAGTACTTC. It is translated as CASSPIQRVYEQYF.

The chain links TRBV29-1 to TRBJ2-7, with a tentative D call TRBD1 (6 bases). The CDR3 has 13 residues. V was cut by 6 bases and J by 6 bases, with 18 bases left in between. Germline values: CDR1 SQVTM, CDR2 ANQGSEA. The CDR3 bases are TGCAGCGTGTATGGGGGCCGGGGCGCCGAGCAGTACTTC. This gives the protein CSVYGGRGAEQYF.

The chain links TRBV6-1 to TRBJ2-5; 8 positions agree with TRBD1. With V trimmed by 2 bases and J by 5 bases, 19 bases remained unmatched. The CDR3 consists of 19 residues. In germline, CDR1 is MNHNS, CDR2 SASEGT. The CDR3 DNA reads TGTGCCAGCAGTGAAATGGGGACCGGGACAGGAGGCGTCAGGGAGACCCAGTACTTC. Translated, it gives CASSEMGTGTGGVRETQYF.

J is TRBJ1-5 and V is TRBV28, with D unclear. V was cut by 5 bases and J by 7 bases, with 15 bases left in between. The CDR3 length is 14 residues. Germline V lookup: CDR1 MDHEN, CDR2 SYDVKM. In DNA, the CDR3 is TGTGCCAGCAGTCCCCCCGGCGCGGGGCAGCCCCAGCATTTT. Amino acids: CASSPPGAGQPQHF.

This CDR3 reads CASSLWVALNTEAFF. The CDR3, as DNA: TGTGCCAGCAGTTTATGGGTGGCCCTGAACACTGAAGCTTTCTTT. This rearrangement joins TRBV28 to TRBJ1-1; D is unclear. Looked up from germline, CDR1 is MDHEN and CDR2 is SYDVKM. V lost 0 bases to trimming and J lost 0 bases, with 8 bases between them. This CDR3 spans 15 amino acids.

The V call is TRBV5-5, the J call TRBJ1-5, with 8 bases lining up with TRBD1. The V gene end was trimmed by 1 base and the J gene end by 6 bases; junction bases not matched to a gene: 0. This CDR3 has 13 residues. Germline-derived CDR1 and CDR2 are SGHKS and YYEKEE (reference sequence). Written as DNA, the CDR3 is TGTGCCAGCAGCTTGACAGGGGGTCAGCCCCAGCATTTT. Encoded protein: CASSLTGGQPQHF.

This clone has a single count. This chain connects TRBV28 to TRBJ1-3, with unresolved D. This CDR3 comprises 12 residues. In germline, CDR1 is MDHEN, CDR2 SYDVKM. Between the trimmed V and J ends, which lost 5 bases and 0 bases, there was a span of 2 bases. The CDR3 DNA follows: TGTGCCAGCAGTCGCTCTGGAAACACCATATATTTT. Translating it yields CASSRSGNTIYF.

CDR3 residues: CASSSPLGTAGKETQYF. The CDR3 DNA reads as TGTGCCAGCAGCTCCCCTCTGGGTACAGCGGGAAAGGAGACCCAGTACTTC. The chain combines TRBV7-2 with TRBJ2-5, with 7 bases matching TRBD2. Germline loops: CDR1 SGHTA, CDR2 FQGNSA. This CDR3 has 17 amino acids. Germline trimming cut 4 bases from V and 5 bases from J; bases unmatched to any gene: 16.

For this clone: The identical CDR3 is also encoded by other nucleotide sequences in the sample. The genes are TRBV27 and TRBJ2-3; D gene unclear. The CDR3 runs 15 residues. The germline V gene encodes CDR1 MNHEY and CDR2 SMNVEV (reference sequence). Trimming stripped 2 bases from V and 0 bases from J, with 9 bases between. In nucleotides, the CDR3 is TGTGCCAGCAGTTTAAGCCGCACTAGCACAGATACGCAGTATTTT. Amino acid sequence: CASSLSRTSTDTQYF.

V and J are TRBV10-3 and TRBJ1-5; the match to TRBD1 covers 10 bases. The length of the CDR3 is 16 residues. Germline V gene sequence: CDR1 ENHRY, CDR2 SYGVKD. Unmatched junction bases numbered 6, after V lost 3 bases and J lost 4 bases. The CDR3 DNA sequence: TGTGCCATCAGTGATTTAGGGACAGGGGAAAATCAGCCCCAGCATTTT. Translated, it gives CAISDLGTGENQPQHF.

Notes on this clone: Germline and junction disagree at one end, which may indicate a read error. This chain connects TRBV7-9 to TRBJ2-1; 16 nucleotides align to TRBD2. Germline values: CDR1 SEHNR, CDR2 FQNEAQ (reference sequence). This CDR3 has 18 amino acids. The CDR3 nucleotides are TGTTCCAGCAGCTCCGCGGGACTAGCGGGAGGGGCCTACAATGAGCAGTTCTTC. Residues: CSSSSAGLAGGAYNEQFF.

This chain joins TRBV9 and TRBJ2-1; 9 nucleotides line up with TRBD2. The J segment lost 8 bases and the V segment lost 4 bases, leaving 4 bases of the junction unmatched. The CDR3 contains 13 residues. Germline V gene lookup returns CDR1 SGDLS and CDR2 YYNGEE. The CDR3 coding sequence is TGTGCCAGCAGCTTAGCGGGAGCCTATGAGCAGTTCTTC. Encoded protein: CASSLAGAYEQFF.

For the CDR3, the DNA is TGTGCCGGAGGGGTCAGGGACGGCTACACCTTC. This sequence encodes CAGGVRDGYTF. V usage is TRBV7-9 and J usage is TRBJ1-2; D is possibly TRBD1 (5 bases). The V end lost 11 bases, the J end lost 8 bases, and 15 bases lay between the germline ends. CDR3 length equals 11 residues. The germline CDR1 and CDR2 sequences are SEHNR and FQNEAQ (reference sequence).

The CDR3 nucleotides are TGTGCCAGCAGCAAGGGACAGGCTGATTCACCCCTCCACTTT. It translates to CASSKGQADSPLHF. V usage is TRBV6-6 and J usage is TRBJ1-6, with TRBD1 matching over 8 bases. V was pared by 6 bases and J by 8 bases, with 6 bases of the junction left unmatched. Per the germline V gene, CDR1 is MNHNY and CDR2 is SVGAGI (reference sequence). This CDR3 has 14 residues.

J is TRBJ2-1 and V is TRBV7-8; TRBD2 matches 7 bases. This CDR3 has 16 amino acids. The V and J ends lost 3 bases and 10 bases, in that order; junction bases with no gene match: 15. Germline-derived CDR1 and CDR2 are SGHVS and FQNEAQ. CDR3 sequence (DNA): TGTGCCAGCAGCTTTTCCTCGATCAACCCGGGACTAGAGCAGTTCTTC. This sequence encodes CASSFSSINPGLEQFF.

The chain links TRBV5-1 to TRBJ2-3; 10 bases agree with TRBD1. Germline CDR1 and CDR2: SGHRS and YFSETQ. There are 15 residues in the CDR3. After removal of 0 bases from V and 6 bases from J, the junction contained 4 bases not matched to a gene. CDR3 protein: CASSLAGTGVDTQYF. The CDR3 DNA reads TGCGCCAGCAGCTTGGCCGGGACAGGGGTGGATACGCAGTATTTT.

This clone was seen just once. In nucleotides, the CDR3 is TGTGCCAGCAGCTTAAACCCAGGGGTTATAGGCACAGATACGCAGTATTTT. The encoded protein is CASSLNPGVIGTDTQYF. The V and J genes are TRBV7-3 and TRBJ2-3, with D maybe TRBD1 (6 bases). CDR1 and CDR2 from the germline V gene are SGHTA and FQGTGA. Trimming took 1 base from V and 1 from J, leaving 15 bases between them. CDR3 length: 17 amino acids.

The chain joins TRBV4-3 to TRBJ2-6; D not resolved. This CDR3 region has 15 residues. V lost 8 bases, J lost 1 base, and 12 bases lay in between. Germline CDR1 is LGHNA and CDR2 is YSLEER. The CDR3 sequence: CASSYSGSGANVLTF. CDR3 DNA sequence: TGCGCCAGCTCGTATTCCGGGTCTGGGGCCAACGTCCTGACTTTC.

Details on this clone: Relative to the germline gene, one junction end is altered; a read error may explain this. This sequence joins TRBV7-7 and TRBJ2-5; TRBD2 matches at 8 bases. There are 16 residues in the CDR3. Germline CDR1 and CDR2: SSHAT and FNYEAQ (reference sequence). The CDR3, as DNA: TGTGCTAGCAGCCCAGACGGCGGGGGGCGGGAAGAGACCCAGTACTTC. Its protein product is CASSPDGGGREETQYF.

The table lists this clone with a count of one. CDR3 coding DNA: TGTGCCAGCAGCTTAGGAACTAGCGGGAGTGGAGAGCAGTTCTTC. This translates into CASSLGTSGSGEQFF. This chain joins TRBV7-2 and TRBJ2-1, with 11 bases lining up with TRBD2. Germline-derived CDR1 and CDR2 are SGHTA and FQGNSA. Trimming took 1 base from V and 10 from J; bases not matched to a gene: 6. This CDR3 contains 15 residues.

The rearrangement uses TRBV7-2 and TRBJ1-1; 8 bases align to TRBD1. Germline V lookup: CDR1 SGHTA, CDR2 FQGNSA. The CDR3 runs 19 residues. V gave up 6 bases and J gave up 4 bases; unmatched junction bases: 22. DNA of the CDR3: TGTGCCAGCAGACCAATCCGACAGGGGACCTACCTGGGAGGCACTGAAGCTTTCTTT. As protein: CASRPIRQGTYLGGTEAFF.